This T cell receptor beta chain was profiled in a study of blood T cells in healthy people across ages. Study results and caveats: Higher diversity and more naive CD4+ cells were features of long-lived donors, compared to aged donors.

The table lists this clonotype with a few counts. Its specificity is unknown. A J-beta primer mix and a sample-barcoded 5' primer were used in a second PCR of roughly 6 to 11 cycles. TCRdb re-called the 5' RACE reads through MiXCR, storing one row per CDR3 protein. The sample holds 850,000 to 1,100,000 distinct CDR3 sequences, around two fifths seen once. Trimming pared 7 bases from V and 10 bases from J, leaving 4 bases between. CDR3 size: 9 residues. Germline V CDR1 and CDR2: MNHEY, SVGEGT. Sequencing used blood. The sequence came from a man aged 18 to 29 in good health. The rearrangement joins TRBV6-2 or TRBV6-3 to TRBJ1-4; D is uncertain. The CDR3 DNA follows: TGTGCCAGCAAACCAAAACTGTTTTTT. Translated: CASKPKLFF.